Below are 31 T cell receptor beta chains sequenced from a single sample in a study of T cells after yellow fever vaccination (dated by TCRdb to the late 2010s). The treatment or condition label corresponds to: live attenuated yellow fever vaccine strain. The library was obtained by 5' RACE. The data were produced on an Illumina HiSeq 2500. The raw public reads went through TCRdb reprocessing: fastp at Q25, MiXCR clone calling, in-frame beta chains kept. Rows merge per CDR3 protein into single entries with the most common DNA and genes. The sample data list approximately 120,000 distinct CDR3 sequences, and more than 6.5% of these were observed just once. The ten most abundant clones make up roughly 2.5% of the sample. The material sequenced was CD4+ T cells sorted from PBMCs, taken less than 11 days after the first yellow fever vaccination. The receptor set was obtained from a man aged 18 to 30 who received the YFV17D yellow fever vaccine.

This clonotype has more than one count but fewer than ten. DNA for the CDR3: TGCGCCAGCAGCCAAGAAGCCCCTCGACAGGGAAGTCAGCCCCAGCATTTT. Translated, it gives CASSQEAPRQGSQPQHF. The V gene is TRBV4-1, the J gene TRBJ1-5, with 7 nucleotides matching TRBD1. The CDR3 covers 17 residues. V dropped 0 bases and J dropped 6; count of bases not matched to a gene: 11. The germline V gene encodes CDR1 MGHRA and CDR2 YSYEKL.

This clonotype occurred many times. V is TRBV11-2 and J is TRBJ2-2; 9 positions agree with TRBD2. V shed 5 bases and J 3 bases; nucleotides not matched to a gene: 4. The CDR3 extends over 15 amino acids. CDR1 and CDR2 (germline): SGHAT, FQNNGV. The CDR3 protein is CASSLGTSYTGELFF. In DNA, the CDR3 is TGTGCCAGCAGCCTCGGGACTAGCTACACCGGGGAGCTGTTTTTT.

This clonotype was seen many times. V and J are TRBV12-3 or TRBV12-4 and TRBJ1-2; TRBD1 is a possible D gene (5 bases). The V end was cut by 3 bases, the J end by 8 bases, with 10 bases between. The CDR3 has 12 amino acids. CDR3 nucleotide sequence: TGTGCCAGCAGTTTTTCGGGGGACGGCTACACCTTC. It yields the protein CASSFSGDGYTF.

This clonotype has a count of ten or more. CDR3 amino acids: CASKTGYTGELFF. CDR3 DNA sequence: TGTGCCAGTAAAACAGGATACACCGGGGAGCTGTTTTTT. J is TRBJ2-2 and V is TRBV19, with D tentatively TRBD1 (5 bases). The V gene's germline CDR1 is LNHDA and CDR2 SQIVND (reference sequence). The CDR3 sequence is 13 residues long. V was shortened by 7 bases and J by 3 bases, with 9 bases between the two germline ends. Together with reference TRBV19 and TRBJ2-2, the CDR3 gives the full variable domain: DGGITQSPKYLFRKEGQNVTLSCEQNLNHDAMYWYRQDPGQGLRLIYYSQIVNDFQKGDIAEGYSVSREKKESFPLTVTSAQKNPTAFYLCASKTGYTGELFFGEGSRLTVL.

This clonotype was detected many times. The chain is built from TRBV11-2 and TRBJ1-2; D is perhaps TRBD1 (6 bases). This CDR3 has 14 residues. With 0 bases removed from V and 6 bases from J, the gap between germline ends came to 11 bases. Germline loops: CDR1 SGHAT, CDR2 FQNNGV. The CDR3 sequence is CASSLESGVDGYTF. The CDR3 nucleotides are TGTGCCAGCAGCTTAGAATCAGGGGTCGATGGCTACACCTTC.

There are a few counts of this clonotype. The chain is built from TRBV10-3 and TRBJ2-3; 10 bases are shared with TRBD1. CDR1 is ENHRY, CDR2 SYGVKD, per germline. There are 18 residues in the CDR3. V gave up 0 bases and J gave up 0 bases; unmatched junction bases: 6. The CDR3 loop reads CAISESGQGYSSTDTQYF. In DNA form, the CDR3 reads TGTGCCATCAGTGAGTCGGGACAGGGGTATTCTAGCACAGATACGCAGTATTTT.

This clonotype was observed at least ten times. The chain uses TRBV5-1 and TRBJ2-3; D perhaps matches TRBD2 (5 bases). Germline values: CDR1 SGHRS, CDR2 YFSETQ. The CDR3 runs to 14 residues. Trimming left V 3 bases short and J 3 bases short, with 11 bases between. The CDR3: CASSSRGETDTQYF. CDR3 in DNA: TGCGCCAGCAGCTCCCGGGGTGAGACAGATACGCAGTATTTT.

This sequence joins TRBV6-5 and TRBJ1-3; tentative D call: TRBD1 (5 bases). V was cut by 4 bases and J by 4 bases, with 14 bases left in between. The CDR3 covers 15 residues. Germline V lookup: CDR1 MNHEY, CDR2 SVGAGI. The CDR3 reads CASSLGGRGGNTIYF. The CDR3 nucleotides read TGTGCCAGCAGTTTAGGAGGACGGGGCGGAAACACCATATATTTT.

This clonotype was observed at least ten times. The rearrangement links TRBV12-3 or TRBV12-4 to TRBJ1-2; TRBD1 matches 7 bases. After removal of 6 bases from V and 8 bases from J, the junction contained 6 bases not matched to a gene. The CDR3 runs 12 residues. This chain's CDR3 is CASSLTGTGYTF. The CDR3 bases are TGTGCCAGCAGCCTGACAGGGACCGGCTACACCTTC.

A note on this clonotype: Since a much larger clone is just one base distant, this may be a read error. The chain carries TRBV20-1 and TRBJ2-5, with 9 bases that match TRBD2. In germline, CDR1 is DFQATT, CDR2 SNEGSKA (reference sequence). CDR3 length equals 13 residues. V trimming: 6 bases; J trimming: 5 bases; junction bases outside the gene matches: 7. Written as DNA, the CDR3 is TGCAGTGCCTTCCTAGCGGGGCACGAGACCCAGTACTTC. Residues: CSAFLAGHETQYF.

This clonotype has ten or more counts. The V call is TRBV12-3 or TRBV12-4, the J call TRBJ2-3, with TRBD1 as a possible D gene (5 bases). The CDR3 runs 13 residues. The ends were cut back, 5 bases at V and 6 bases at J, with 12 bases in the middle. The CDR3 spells CASSEGARDTQYF. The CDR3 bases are TGTGCCAGCAGTGAAGGGGCCCGGGATACGCAGTATTTT.

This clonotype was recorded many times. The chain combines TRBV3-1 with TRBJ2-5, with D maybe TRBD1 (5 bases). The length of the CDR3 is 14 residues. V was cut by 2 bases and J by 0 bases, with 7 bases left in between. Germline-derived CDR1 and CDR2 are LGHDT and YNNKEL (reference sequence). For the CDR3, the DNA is TGTGCCAGCAGCCAATTCAGGGACCAAGAGACCCAGTACTTC. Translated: CASSQFRDQETQYF.

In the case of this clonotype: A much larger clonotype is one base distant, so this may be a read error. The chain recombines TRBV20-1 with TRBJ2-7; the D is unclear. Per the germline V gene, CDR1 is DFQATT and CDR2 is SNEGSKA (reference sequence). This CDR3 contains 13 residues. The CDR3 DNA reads TGCAGTTCTAGAGGCAGGAGCTCCTACGAGCAGTACTTC. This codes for CSSRGRSSYEQYF.

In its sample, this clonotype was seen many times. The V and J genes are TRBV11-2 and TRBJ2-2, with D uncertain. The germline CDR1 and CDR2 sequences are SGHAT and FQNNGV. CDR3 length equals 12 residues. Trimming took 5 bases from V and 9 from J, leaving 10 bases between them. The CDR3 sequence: CASSASQWELFF. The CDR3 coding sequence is TGTGCCAGCAGCGCCTCTCAGTGGGAGCTGTTTTTT.

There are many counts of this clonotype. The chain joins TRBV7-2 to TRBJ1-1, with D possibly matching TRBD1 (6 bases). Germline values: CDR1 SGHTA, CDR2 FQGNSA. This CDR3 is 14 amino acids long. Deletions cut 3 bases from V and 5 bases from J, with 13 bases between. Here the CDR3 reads CASSFRGGRTEAFF. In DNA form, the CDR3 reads TGTGCCAGCAGCTTCAGGGGAGGGAGGACTGAAGCTTTCTTT. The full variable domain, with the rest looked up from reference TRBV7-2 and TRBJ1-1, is GAGVSQSPSNKVTEKGKDVELRCDPISGHTALYWYRQSLGQGLEFLIYFQGNSAPDKSGLPSDRFSAERTGGSVSTLTIQRTQQEDSAVYLCASSFRGGRTEAFFGQGTRLTVV.

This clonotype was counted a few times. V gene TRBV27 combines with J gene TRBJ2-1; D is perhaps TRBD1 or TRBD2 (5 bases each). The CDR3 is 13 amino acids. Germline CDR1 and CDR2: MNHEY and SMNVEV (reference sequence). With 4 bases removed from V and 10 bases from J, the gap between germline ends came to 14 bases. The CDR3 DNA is TGTGCCAGCAGTTCCCAAGATCGGGGCGAGCAGTTCTTC. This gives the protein CASSSQDRGEQFF.

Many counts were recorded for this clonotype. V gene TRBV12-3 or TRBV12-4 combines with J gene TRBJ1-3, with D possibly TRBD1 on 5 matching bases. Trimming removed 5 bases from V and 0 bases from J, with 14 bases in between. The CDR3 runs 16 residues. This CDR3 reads CASSGRGRNSGNTIYF. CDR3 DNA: TGTGCCAGCAGTGGACGGGGCAGGAACTCTGGAAACACCATATATTTT.

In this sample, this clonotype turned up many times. The CDR3 reads CASSFSPGRFPQETQYF. DNA for the CDR3: TGTGCCAGCAGCTTCAGTCCGGGGCGGTTCCCCCAAGAGACCCAGTACTTC. This chain links TRBV11-2 with TRBJ2-5; D is tentatively TRBD1 or TRBD2 (5 bases each). The CDR3 is 17 amino acids. From germline, CDR1 is SGHAT and CDR2 FQNNGV. The V and J ends lost 3 bases and 1 base respectively, with 18 bases between them.

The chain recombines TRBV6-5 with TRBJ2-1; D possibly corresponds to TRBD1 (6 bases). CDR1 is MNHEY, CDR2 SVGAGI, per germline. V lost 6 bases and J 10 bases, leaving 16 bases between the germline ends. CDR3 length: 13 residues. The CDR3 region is CASRYETGAEQFF. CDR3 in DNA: TGTGCCAGCAGATACGAGACAGGCGCCGAGCAGTTCTTC.

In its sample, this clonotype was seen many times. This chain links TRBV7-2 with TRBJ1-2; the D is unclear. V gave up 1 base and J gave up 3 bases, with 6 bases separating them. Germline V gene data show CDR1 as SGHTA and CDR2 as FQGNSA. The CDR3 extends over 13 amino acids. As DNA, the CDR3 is TGTGCCAGCAGCTTAGGGTTGGACTATGGCTACACCTTC. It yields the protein CASSLGLDYGYTF.

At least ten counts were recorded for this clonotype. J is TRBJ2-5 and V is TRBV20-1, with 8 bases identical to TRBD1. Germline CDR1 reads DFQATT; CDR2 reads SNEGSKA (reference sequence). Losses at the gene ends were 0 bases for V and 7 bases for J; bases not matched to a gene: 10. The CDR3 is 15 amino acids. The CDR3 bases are TGCAGTGCTAGAGATACCCAGACAGGGGAGTGGACCCAGTACTTC. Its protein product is CSARDTQTGEWTQYF.

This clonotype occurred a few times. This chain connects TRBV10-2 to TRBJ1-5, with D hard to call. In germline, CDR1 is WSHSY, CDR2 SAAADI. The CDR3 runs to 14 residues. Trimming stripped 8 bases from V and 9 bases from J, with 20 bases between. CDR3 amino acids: CASGLTSSHRPQHF. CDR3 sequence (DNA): TGCGCCAGCGGATTAACAAGTTCCCATCGGCCCCAGCATTTT.

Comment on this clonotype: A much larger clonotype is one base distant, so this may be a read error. Written as DNA, the CDR3 is TGCGCCAGAAGCTTAGCGGGGGCATCTCTCGGGCAGTATTTT. Translated, it gives CARSLAGASLGQYF. V usage is TRBV5-1 and J usage is TRBJ2-3; the match to TRBD2 covers 9 bases. Per the germline V gene, CDR1 is SGHRS and CDR2 is YFSETQ. The CDR3 has 14 residues.

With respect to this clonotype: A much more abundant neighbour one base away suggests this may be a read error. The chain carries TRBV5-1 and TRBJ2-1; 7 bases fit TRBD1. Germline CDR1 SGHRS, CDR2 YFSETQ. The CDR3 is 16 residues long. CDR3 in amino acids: CVSSLALGQLDNEQFF. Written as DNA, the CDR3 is TGCGTCAGCAGCTTGGCCTTGGGACAGCTAGACAATGAGCAGTTCTTC.

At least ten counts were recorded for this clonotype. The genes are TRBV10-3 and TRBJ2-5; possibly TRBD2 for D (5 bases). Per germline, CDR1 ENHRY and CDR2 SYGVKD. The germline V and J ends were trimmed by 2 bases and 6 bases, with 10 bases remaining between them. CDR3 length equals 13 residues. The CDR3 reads CAISEEGRQTQYF. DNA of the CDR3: TGTGCCATCAGTGAGGAGGGTAGGCAGACCCAGTACTTC.

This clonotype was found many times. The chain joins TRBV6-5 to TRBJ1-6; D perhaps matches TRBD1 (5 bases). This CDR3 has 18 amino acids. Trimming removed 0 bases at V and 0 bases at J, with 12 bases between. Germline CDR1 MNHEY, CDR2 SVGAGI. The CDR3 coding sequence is TGTGCCAGCAGTTACTCCCGGGGACCAAGCTCCTATAATTCACCCCTCCACTTT. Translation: CASSYSRGPSSYNSPLHF.

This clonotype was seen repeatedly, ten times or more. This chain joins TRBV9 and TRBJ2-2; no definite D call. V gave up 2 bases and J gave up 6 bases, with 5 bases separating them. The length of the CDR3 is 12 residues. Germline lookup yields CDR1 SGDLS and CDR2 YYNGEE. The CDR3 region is CASSVYAGELFF. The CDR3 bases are TGTGCCAGCAGCGTTTATGCCGGGGAGCTGTTTTTT. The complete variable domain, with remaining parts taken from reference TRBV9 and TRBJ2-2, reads DSGVTQTPKHLITATGQRVTLRCSPRSGDLSVYWYQQSLDQGLQFLIQYYNGEERAKGNILERFSAQQFPDLHSELNLSSLELGDSALYFCASSVYAGELFFGEGSRLTVL.

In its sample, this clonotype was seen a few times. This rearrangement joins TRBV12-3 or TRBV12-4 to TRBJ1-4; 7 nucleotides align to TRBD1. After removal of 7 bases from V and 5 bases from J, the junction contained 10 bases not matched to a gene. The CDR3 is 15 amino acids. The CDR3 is CASTWAGTVNEKLFF. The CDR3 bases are TGTGCCAGCACCTGGGCCGGGACAGTCAATGAAAAACTGTTTTTT.

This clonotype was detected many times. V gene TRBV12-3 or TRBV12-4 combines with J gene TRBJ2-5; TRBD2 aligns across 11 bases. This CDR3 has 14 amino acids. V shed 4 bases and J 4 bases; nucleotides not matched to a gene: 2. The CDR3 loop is CASSWGTSGETQYF. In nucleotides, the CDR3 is TGTGCCAGCAGTTGGGGGACTAGCGGAGAGACCCAGTACTTC.

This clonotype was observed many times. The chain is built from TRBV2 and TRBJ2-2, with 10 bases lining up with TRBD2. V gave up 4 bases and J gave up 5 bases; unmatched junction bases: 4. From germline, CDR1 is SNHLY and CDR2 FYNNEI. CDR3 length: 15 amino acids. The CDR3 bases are TGTGCCAGCAGTGTAGCGGGGGGCCGGACCGGGGAGCTGTTTTTT. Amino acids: CASSVAGGRTGELFF.

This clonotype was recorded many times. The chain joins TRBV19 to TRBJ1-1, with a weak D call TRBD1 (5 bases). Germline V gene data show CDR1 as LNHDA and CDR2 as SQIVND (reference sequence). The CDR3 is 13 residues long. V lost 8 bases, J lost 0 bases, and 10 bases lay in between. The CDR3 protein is CASSGTMNTEAFF. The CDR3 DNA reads TGTGCCAGTTCGGGGACCATGAACACTGAAGCTTTCTTT.